This TCR beta chain is drawn from a study of control samples from healthy donors and cancer patients. Losses at the gene ends were 5 bases for V and 4 bases for J; bases not matched to a gene: 10. CDR1 and CDR2 from the germline V gene are LNHDA and SQIVND (reference sequence). This CDR3 spans 15 amino acids. TCRdb keeps only in-frame clones here, not all; method: immunoSEQ multiplex PCR. The sample consists of tens of thousands of clones, over 85% of them appearing once. The receptor was isolated from a man in his 60s with colorectal cancer. Sequencing was carried out using PBMCs. The chain links TRBV19 to TRBJ2-7; TRBD1 aligns across 8 bases. Written as DNA, the CDR3 is TGTGCCAGTAGTGCTGGACAGGGAACGGCATACGAGCAGTACTTC. As protein: CASSAGQGTAYEQYF.